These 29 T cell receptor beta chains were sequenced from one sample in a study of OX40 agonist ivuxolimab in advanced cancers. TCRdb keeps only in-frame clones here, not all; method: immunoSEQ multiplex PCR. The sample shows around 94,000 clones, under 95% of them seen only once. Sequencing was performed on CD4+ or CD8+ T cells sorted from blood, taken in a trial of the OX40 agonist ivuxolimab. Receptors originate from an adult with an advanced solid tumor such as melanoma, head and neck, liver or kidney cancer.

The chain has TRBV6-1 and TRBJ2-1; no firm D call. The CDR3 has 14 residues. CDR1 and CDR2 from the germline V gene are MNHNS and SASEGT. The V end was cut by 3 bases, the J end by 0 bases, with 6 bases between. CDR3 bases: TGTGCCAGCAGTGAGCTTCACTCCTACAATGAGCAGTTCTTC. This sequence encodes CASSELHSYNEQFF.

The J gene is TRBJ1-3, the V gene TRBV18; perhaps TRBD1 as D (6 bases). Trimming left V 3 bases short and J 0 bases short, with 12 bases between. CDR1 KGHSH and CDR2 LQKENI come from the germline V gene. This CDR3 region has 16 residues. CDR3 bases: TGTGCCAGCTCACCTACCCCGACAGGCTCTGGAAACACCATATATTTT. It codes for CASSPTPTGSGNTIYF. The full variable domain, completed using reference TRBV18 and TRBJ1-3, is NAGVMQNPRHLVRRRGQEARLRCSPMKGHSHVYWYRQLPEEGLKFMVYLQKENIIDESGMPKERFSAEFPKEGPSILRIQQVVRGDSAAYFCASSPTPTGSGNTIYFGEGSWLTVV.

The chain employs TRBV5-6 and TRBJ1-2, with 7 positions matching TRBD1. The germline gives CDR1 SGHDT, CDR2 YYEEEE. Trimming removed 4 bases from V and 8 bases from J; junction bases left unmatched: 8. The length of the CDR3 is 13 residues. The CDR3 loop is CASSPGWDSGYTF. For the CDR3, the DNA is TGTGCCAGCAGCCCAGGTTGGGACAGCGGCTACACCTTC.

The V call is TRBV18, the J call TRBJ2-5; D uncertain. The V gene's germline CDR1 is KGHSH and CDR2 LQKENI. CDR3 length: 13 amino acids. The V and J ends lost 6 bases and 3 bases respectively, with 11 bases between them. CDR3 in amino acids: CASSPSPEETQYF. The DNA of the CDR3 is TGTGCCAGCTCCCCGAGTCCCGAAGAGACCCAGTACTTC. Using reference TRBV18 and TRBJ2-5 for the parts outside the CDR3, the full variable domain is NAGVMQNPRHLVRRRGQEARLRCSPMKGHSHVYWYRQLPEEGLKFMVYLQKENIIDESGMPKERFSAEFPKEGPSILRIQQVVRGDSAAYFCASSPSPEETQYFGPGTRLLVL.

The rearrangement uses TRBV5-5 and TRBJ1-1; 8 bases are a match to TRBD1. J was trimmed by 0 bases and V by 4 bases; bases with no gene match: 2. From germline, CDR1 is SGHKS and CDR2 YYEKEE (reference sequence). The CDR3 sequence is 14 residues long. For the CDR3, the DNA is TGTGCCAGCAGCCGACAGGGGATGAACACTGAAGCTTTCTTT. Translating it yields CASSRQGMNTEAFF.

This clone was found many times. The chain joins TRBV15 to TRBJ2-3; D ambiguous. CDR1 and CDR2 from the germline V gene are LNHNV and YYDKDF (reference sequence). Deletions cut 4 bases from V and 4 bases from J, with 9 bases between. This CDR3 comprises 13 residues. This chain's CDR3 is CATSTGLADTQYF. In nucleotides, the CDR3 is TGTGCCACCAGCACCGGGCTCGCAGATACGCAGTATTTT.

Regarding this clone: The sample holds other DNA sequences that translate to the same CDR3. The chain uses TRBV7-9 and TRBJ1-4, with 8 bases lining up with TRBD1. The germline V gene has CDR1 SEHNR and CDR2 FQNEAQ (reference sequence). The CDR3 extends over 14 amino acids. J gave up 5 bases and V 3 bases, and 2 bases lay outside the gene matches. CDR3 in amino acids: CASSLAGGNEKLFF. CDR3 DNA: TGTGCCAGCAGCTTGGCAGGGGGCAATGAAAAACTGTTTTTT.

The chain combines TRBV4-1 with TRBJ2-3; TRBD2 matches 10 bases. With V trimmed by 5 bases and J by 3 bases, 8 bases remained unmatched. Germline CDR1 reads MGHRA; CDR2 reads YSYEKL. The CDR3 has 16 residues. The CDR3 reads CASSVLAGVETDTQYF. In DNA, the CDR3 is TGCGCCAGCAGCGTCCTAGCGGGAGTCGAAACAGATACGCAGTATTTT.

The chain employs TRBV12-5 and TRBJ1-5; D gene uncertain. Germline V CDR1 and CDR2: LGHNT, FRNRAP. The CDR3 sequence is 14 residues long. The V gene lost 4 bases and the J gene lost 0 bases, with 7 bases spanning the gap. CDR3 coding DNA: TGTGCTAGTGGTTCCCCTACTAGCAATCAGCCCCAGCATTTT. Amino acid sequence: CASGSPTSNQPQHF.

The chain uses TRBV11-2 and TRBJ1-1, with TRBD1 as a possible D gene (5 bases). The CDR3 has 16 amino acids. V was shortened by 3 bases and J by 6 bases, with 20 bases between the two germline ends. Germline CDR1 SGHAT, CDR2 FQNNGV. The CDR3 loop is CASSLEFNRFSAEAFF. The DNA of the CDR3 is TGTGCCAGCAGCTTGGAATTCAACAGGTTTTCGGCTGAAGCTTTCTTT. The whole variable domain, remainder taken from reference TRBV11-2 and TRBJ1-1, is EAGVAQSPRYKIIEKRQSVAFWCNPISGHATLYWYQQILGQGPKLLIQFQNNGVVDDSQLPKDRFSAERLKGVDSTLKIQPAKLEDSAVYLCASSLEFNRFSAEAFFGQGTRLTVV.

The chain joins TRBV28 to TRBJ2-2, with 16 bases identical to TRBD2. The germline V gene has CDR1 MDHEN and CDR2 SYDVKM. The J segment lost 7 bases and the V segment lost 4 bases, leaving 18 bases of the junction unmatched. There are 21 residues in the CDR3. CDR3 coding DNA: TGTGCCAGCAGTTCTTATAGACCCCTACCGGGACTAGCGGGAGGGCGCGGGGAGCTGTTTTTT. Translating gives CASSSYRPLPGLAGGRGELFF.

DNA for the CDR3: TGTGCCAGCAGCCCTACGGTGCTAGCGGGAGGTACCGGGGAGCTGTTTTTT. It is translated as CASSPTVLAGGTGELFF. The chain carries TRBV11-2 and TRBJ2-2; 11 nucleotides line up with TRBD2. Germline values: CDR1 SGHAT, CDR2 FQNNGV. Trimming took 5 bases from V and 5 from J; bases not matched to a gene: 10. This CDR3 region has 17 residues.

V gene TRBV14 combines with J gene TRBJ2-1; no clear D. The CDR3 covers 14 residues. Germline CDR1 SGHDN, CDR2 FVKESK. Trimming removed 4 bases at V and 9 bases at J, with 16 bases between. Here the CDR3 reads CASSRRRVNTEQFF. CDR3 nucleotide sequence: TGTGCCAGCAGCCGACGCCGCGTCAACACTGAGCAGTTCTTC.

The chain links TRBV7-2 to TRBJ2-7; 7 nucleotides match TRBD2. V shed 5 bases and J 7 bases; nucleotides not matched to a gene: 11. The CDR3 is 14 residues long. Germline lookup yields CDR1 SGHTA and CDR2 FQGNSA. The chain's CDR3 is CASSRPGGAEEQYF. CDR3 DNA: TGTGCCAGCAGCCGACCGGGAGGCGCGGAAGAGCAGTACTTC. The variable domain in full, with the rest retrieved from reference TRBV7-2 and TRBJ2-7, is GAGVSQSPSNKVTEKGKDVELRCDPISGHTALYWYRQSLGQGLEFLIYFQGNSAPDKSGLPSDRFSAERTGGSVSTLTIQRTQQEDSAVYLCASSRPGGAEEQYFGPGTRLTVT.

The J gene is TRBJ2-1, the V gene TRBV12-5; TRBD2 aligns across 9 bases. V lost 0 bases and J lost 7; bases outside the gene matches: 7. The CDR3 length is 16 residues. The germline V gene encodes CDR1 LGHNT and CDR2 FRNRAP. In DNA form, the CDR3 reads TGTGCTAGTGGTTTGGTAGTTAGCGGGAGCGAGAATGAGCAGTTCTTC. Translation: CASGLVVSGSENEQFF.

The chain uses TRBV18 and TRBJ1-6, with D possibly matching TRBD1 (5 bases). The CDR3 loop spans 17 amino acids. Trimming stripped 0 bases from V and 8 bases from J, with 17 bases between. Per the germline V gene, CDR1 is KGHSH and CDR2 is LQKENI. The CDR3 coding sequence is TGTGCCAGCTCACCACCCAGAGGGACGACTTTGGATTCACCCCTCCACTTT. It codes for CASSPPRGTTLDSPLHF.

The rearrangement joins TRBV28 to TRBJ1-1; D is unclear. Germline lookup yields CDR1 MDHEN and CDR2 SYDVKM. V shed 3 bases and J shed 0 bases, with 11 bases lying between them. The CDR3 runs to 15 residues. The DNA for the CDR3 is TGTGCCAGCAGTTTGGTAACAACCCTGAACACTGAAGCTTTCTTT. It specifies CASSLVTTLNTEAFF.

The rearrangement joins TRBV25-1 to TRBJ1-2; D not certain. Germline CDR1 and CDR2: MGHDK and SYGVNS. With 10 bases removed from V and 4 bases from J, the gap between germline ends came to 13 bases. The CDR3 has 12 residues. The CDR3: CATLDGFYGYTF. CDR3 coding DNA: TGTGCCACTCTCGACGGATTCTATGGCTACACCTTC.

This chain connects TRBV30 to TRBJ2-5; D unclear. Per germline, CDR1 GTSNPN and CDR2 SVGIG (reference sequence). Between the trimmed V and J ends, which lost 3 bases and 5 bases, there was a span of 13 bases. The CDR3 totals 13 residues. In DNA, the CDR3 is TGTGCCTGGAGCAAAAAGGGTCCGGAGACCCAGTACTTC. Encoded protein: CAWSKKGPETQYF.

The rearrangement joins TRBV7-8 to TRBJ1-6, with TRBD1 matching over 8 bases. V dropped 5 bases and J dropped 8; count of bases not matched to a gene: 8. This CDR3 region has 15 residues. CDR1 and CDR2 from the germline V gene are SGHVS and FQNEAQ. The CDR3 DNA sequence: TGTGCCAGCAGCCCCCAGACAGGGGCGGATTCACCCCTCCACTTT. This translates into CASSPQTGADSPLHF.

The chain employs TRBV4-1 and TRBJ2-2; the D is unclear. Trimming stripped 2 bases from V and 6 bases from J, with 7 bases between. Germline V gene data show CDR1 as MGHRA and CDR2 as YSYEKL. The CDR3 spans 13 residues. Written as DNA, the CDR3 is TGCGCCAGCAGCCAACCCTTGGCCGGGGAGCTGTTTTTT. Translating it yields CASSQPLAGELFF.

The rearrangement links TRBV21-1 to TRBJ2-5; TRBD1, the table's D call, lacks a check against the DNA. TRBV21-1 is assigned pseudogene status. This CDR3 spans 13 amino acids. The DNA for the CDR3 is TGTGCCAGCAAGTTGGGCGATCAAGAGACCCAGTACTTC. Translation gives CASKLGDQETQYF.

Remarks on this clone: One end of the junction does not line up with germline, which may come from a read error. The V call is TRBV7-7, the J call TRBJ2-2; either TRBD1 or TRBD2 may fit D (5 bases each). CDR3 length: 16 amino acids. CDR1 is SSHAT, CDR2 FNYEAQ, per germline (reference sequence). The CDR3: CASSKVGPSTPGELFF. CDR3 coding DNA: TGTGCTAGCAGCAAAGTGGGACCCTCGACGCCCGGGGAGCTGTTTTTT. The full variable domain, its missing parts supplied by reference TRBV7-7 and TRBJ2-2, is GAGVSQSPRYKVTKRGQDVTLRCDPISSHATLYWYQQALGQGPEFLTYFNYEAQPDKSGLPSDRFSAERPEGSISTLTIQRTEQRDSAMYRCASSKVGPSTPGELFFGEGSRLTVL.

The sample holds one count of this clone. The CDR3 protein is CSVGQGAMTAFF. CDR3 sequence (DNA): TGCAGCGTTGGACAGGGGGCGATGACAGCTTTCTTT. The rearrangement joins TRBV29-1 to TRBJ1-1; 10 nucleotides agree with TRBD1. The CDR3 length is 12 residues. CDR1 and CDR2 from the germline V gene are SQVTM and ANQGSEA. The V segment lost 4 bases and the J segment 10 bases; nucleotides outside the gene matches: 6.

CDR3: CASSLGHPSNQPQHF. CDR3 in DNA: TGTGCCAGCAGCCTTGGGCACCCTAGCAATCAGCCCCAGCATTTT. The genes are TRBV6-6 and TRBJ1-5, with no clear D. The CDR3 is made up of 15 amino acids. The V end lost 6 bases, the J end lost 0 bases, and 12 bases lay between the germline ends. Per germline, CDR1 MNHNY and CDR2 SVGAGI (reference sequence).

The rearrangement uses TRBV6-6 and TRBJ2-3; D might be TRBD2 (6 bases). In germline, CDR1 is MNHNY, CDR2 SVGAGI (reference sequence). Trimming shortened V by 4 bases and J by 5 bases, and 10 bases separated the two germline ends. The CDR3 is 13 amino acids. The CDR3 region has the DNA TGTGCCAGCAGTTCGACTAGTATAGATACGCAGTATTTT. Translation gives CASSSTSIDTQYF.

The CDR3 region is CASSAGTSSYEQYF. The CDR3 DNA sequence: TGTGCCAGCAGTGCTGGGACTTCCTCCTACGAGCAGTACTTC. The chain uses TRBV2 and TRBJ2-7; D perhaps matches TRBD2 (6 bases). Between the trimmed V and J ends, which lost 4 bases and 0 bases, there was a span of 10 bases. The CDR3 runs to 14 residues. Germline V gene lookup returns CDR1 SNHLY and CDR2 FYNNEI. Filled out from reference TRBV2 and TRBJ2-7, the complete variable domain reads EPEVTQTPSHQVTQMGQEVILRCVPISNHLYFYWYRQILGQKVEFLVSFYNNEISEKSEIFDDQFSVERPDGSNFTLKIRSTKLEDSAMYFCASSAGTSSYEQYFGPGTRLTVT.

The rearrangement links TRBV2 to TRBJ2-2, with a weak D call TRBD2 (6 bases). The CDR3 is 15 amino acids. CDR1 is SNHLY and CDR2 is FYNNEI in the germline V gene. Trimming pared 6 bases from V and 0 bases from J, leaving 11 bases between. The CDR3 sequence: CASREGGANTGELFF. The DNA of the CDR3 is TGTGCCAGCAGGGAGGGCGGGGCGAACACCGGGGAGCTGTTTTTT. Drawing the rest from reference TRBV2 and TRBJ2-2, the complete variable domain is EPEVTQTPSHQVTQMGQEVILRCVPISNHLYFYWYRQILGQKVEFLVSFYNNEISEKSEIFDDQFSVERPDGSNFTLKIRSTKLEDSAMYFCASREGGANTGELFFGEGSRLTVL.

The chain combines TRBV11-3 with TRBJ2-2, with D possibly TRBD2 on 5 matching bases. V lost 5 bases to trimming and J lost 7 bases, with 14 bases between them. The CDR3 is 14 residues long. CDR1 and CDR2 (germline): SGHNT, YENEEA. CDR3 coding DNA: TGTGCCAGCAGCCAGGCGAGAGGAGGCGGGGAGCTGTTTTTT. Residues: CASSQARGGGELFF.